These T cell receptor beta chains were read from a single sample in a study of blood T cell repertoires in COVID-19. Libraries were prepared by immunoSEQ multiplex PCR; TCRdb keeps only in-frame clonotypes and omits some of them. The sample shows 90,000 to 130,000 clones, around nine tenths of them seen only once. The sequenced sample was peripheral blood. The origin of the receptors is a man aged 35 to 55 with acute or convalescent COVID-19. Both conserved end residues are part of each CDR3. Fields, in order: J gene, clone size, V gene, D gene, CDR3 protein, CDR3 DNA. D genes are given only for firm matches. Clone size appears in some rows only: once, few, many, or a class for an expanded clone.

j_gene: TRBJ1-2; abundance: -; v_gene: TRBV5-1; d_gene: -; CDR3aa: CASSSAGGNYGYTF; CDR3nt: TGCGCCAGCAGCTCCGCCGGAGGGAACTATGGCTACACCTTC
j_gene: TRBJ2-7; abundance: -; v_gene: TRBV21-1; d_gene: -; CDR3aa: CASSKVRDGSSYEQYF; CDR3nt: TGTGCCAGCAGCAAAGTCCGGGACGGGAGCTCCTACGAGCAGTACTTC
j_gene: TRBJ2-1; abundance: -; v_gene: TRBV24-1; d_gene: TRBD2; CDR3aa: CATSDFPTSGQHEQFF; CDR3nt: TGTGCCACCAGTGATTTCCCGACTAGCGGGCAGCATGAGCAGTTCTTC
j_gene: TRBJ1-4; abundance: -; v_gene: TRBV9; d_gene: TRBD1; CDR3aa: CASSTTGTGNEKLFF; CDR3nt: TGTGCCAGCAGCACTACCGGGACAGGGAATGAAAAACTGTTTTTT
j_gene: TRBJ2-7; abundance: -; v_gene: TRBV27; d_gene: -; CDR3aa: CASSLGRGGPLEQYF; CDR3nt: TGTGCCAGCAGTTTAGGCAGGGGCGGCCCTCTCGAGCAGTACTTC
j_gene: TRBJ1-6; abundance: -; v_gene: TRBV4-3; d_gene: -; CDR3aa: CASSPGLTNSPLHF; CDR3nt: TGCGCCAGCAGCCCGGGACTGACTAATTCACCCCTCCACTTT
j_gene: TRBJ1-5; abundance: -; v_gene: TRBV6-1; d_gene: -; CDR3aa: CASNEHGEPQPQHF; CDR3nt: TGTGCCAGCAACGAACACGGGGAACCCCAGCCCCAGCATTTT
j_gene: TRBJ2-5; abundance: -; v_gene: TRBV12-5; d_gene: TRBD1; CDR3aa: CASGPGQGSETQYF; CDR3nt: TGTGCTAGTGGCCCGGGACAGGGGTCAGAGACCCAGTACTTC
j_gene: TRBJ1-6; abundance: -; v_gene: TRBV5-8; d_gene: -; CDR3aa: CASSADFVNSPLHF; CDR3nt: TGTGCCAGCAGCGCGGACTTTGTTAATTCACCCCTCCACTTT
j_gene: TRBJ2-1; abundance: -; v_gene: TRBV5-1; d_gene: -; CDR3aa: CASSLDDSSHNEQFF; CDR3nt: TGCGCCAGCAGCTTGGACGACAGTTCTCACAATGAGCAGTTCTTC
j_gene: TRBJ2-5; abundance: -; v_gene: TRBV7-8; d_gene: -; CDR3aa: CASRDNTGSKSETQYF; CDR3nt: TGTGCCAGCAGGGACAACACAGGCTCTAAATCGGAGACCCAGTACTTC
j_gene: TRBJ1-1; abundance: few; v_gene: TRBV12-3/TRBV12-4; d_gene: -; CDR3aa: CASSTGYGTEAFF; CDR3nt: TGTGCCAGCAGTACAGGGTACGGCACTGAAGCTTTCTTT
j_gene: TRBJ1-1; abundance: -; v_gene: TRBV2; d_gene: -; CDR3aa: CASTTYRENTEAFF; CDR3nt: TGTGCCAGCACGACATACAGAGAGAACACTGAAGCTTTCTTT
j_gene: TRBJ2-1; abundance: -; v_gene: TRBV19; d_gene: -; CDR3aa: CASSIRARGNEQFF; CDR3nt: TGTGCCAGTAGTATTAGGGCCAGGGGCAATGAGCAGTTCTTC
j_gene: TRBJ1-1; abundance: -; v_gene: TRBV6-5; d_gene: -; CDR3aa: CASSTGLHTEAFF; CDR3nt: TGTGCCAGCAGTACAGGGTTGCACACTGAAGCTTTCTTT
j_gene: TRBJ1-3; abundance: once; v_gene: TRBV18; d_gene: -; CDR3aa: CASSPIQQSGNTIYF; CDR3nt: TGTGCCAGCTCACCAATACAGCAGTCTGGAAACACCATATATTTT
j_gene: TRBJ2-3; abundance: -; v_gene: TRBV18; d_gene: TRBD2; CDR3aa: CASSPRLAGSTDTQYF; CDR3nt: TGTGCCAGCTCACCGCGACTAGCGGGAAGCACAGATACGCAGTATTTT
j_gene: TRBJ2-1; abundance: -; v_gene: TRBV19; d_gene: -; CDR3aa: CASSPNLVVREQFF; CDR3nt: TGTGCCAGTAGTCCTAATTTAGTAGTTCGTGAGCAGTTCTTC
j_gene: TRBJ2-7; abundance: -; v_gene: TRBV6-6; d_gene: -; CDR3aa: CASSSGFSHEQYF; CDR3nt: TGTGCCAGCAGTTCCGGGTTCTCTCACGAGCAGTACTTC
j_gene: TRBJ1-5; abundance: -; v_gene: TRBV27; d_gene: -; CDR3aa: CASSLQGAFQPQHF; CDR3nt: TGTGCCAGCAGTTTACAAGGGGCGTTTCAGCCCCAGCATTTT
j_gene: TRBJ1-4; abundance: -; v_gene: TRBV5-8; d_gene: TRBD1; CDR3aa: CASSSGQGWNEKLFF; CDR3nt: TGTGCCAGCAGCTCGGGACAGGGTTGGAATGAAAAACTGTTTTTT
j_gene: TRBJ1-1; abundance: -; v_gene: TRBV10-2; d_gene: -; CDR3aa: CASSERTVDTEAFF; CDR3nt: TGCGCCAGCAGTGAGAGGACAGTCGACACTGAAGCTTTCTTT
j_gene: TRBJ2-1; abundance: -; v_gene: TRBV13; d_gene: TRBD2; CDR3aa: CASSLGRLAGGNEQFF; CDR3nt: TGTGCCAGCAGCTTAGGCCGACTAGCGGGTGGGAATGAGCAGTTCTTC
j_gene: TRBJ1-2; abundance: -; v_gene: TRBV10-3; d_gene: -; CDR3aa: CASQSLPSGGAGYGYTF; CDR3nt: TGTGCCTCCCAATCTCTTCCGAGCGGGGGCGCAGGCTATGGCTACACCTTC
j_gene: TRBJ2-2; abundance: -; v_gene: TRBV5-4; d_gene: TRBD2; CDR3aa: CASSDRLAGYAGELFF; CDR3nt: TGTGCCAGCAGCGATCGACTAGCGGGGTACGCCGGGGAGCTGTTTTTT
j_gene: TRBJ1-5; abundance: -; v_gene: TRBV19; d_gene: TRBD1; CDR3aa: CASSIFWTGGGSNQPQHF; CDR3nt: TGTGCCAGTAGTATTTTTTGGACAGGGGGCGGGAGCAATCAGCCCCAGCATTTT
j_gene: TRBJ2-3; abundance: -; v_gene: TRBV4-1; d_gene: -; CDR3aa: CASSQEQPDPYTDTQYF; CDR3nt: TGCGCCAGCAGCCAAGAACAGCCAGATCCCTACACAGATACGCAGTATTTT
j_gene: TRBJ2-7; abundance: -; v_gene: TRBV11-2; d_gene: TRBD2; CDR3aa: CASSHPSGGDYEQYF; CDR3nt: TGTGCCAGCAGTCACCCTAGCGGGGGGGACTACGAGCAGTACTTC
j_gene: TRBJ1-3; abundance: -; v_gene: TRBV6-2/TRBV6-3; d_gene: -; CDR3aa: CASSPVAGSGNTIYF; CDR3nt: TGTGCCAGCAGCCCAGTCGCCGGCTCTGGAAACACCATATATTTT
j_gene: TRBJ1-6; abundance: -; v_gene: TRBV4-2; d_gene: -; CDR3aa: CASSQDPASSYNSPLHF; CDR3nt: TGTGCCAGCAGCCAAGATCCCGCGAGTTCTTATAATTCACCCCTCCACTTT
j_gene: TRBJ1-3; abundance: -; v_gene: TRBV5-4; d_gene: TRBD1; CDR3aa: CASSLADRGTGNTIYF; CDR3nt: TGTGCCAGCAGCTTGGCGGACAGGGGGACTGGAAACACCATATATTTT
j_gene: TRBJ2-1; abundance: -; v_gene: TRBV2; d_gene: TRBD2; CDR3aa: CANSKTSGYNEQFF; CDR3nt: TGTGCCAACAGTAAGACTAGCGGTTACAATGAGCAGTTCTTC
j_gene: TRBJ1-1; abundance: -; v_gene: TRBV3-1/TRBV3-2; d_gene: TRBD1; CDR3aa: CASGQGNSGAFF; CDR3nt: TGTGCCAGTGGACAGGGAAACTCAGGAGCTTTCTTT
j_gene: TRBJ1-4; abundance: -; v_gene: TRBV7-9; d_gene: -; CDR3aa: CASSLREGEKLFF; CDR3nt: TGTGCCAGCAGCTTGAGAGAGGGTGAAAAACTGTTTTTT
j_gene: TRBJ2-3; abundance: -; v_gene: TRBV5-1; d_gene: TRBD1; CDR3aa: CASSLGDREGADTQYF; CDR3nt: TGCGCCAGCAGCTTGGGGGACAGGGAAGGGGCAGATACGCAGTATTTT
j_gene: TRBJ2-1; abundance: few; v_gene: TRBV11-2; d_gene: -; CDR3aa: CASSRRLVPEQFF; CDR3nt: TGTGCCAGCAGCCGTCGACTAGTGCCTGAGCAGTTCTTC
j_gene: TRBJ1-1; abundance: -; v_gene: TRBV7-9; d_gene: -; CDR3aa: CASSFQQNTEAFF; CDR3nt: TGTGCCAGCAGCTTCCAACAGAACACTGAAGCTTTCTTT
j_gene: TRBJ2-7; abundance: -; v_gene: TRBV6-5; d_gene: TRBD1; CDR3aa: CASGSGQGATYEQYF; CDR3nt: TGTGCCAGCGGCTCAGGACAGGGGGCTACCTACGAGCAGTACTTC
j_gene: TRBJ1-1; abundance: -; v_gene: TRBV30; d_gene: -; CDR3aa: CACLQGSRTEAFF; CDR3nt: TGTGCCTGCCTGCAGGGTTCGAGAACTGAAGCTTTCTTT
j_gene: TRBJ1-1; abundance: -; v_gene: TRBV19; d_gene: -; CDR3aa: CASSAPDREGTEAFF; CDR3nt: TGTGCCAGTAGCGCCCCTGACAGAGAAGGCACTGAAGCTTTCTTT
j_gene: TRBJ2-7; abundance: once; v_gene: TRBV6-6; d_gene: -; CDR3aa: CASSYPSSSTYEQYF; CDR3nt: TGTGCCAGCAGTTACCCCTCTAGCAGTACCTACGAGCAGTACTTC
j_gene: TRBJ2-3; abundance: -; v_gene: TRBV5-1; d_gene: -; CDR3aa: CASSARQISTDTQYF; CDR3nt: TGCGCCAGCAGCGCCAGACAGATCAGCACAGATACGCAGTATTTT
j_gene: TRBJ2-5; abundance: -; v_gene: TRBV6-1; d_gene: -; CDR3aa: CASSESSGETQYF; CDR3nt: TGTGCCAGCAGTGAGTCGAGCGGGGAGACCCAGTACTTC
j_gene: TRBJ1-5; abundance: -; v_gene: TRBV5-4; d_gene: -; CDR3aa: CASSSELRGNGNQPQHF; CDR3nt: TGTGCCAGCAGCTCAGAGTTGCGGGGGAATGGCAATCAGCCCCAGCATTTT
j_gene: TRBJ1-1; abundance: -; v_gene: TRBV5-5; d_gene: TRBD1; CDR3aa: CASRQGELNTEAFF; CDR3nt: TGTGCCAGCAGACAGGGGGAGTTGAACACTGAAGCTTTCTTT
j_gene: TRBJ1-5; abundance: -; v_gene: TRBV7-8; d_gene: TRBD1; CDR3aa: CASSLRQGDNQPQHF; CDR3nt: TGTGCCAGCAGCTTACGCCAGGGGGACAATCAGCCCCAGCATTTT
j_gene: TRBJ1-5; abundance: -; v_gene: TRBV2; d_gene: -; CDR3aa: CASSEEEYQPQHF; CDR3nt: TGTGCCAGCAGTGAGGAGGAGTATCAGCCCCAGCATTTT
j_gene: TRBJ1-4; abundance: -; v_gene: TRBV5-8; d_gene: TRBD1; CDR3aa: CASSFQRQGSEKLFF; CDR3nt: TGTGCCAGCAGCTTCCAGCGACAGGGGAGTGAAAAACTGTTTTTT
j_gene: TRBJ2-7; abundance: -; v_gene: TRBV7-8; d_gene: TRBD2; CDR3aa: CASSLLAGAHEQYF; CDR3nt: TGTGCCAGCAGCTTACTAGCGGGAGCCCACGAGCAGTACTTC
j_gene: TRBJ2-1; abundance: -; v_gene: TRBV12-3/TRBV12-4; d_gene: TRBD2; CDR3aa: CASSSTSVHEQFF; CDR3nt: TGTGCCAGCAGCAGTACTAGCGTCCATGAGCAGTTCTTC